The 13 T cell receptor beta chains below were found in one sample sequenced in a study of blood T cell repertoires in COVID-19. Libraries were prepared by immunoSEQ multiplex PCR; TCRdb keeps only in-frame clonotypes and omits some of them. The profile shows approximately 190,000 clones, about 88% of them singletons. Sequenced sample: peripheral blood. The receptors originated from a middle-aged woman who had recovered from COVID-19.

Details on this clone: Relative to the germline gene, one junction end is altered; a read error may explain this. This rearrangement joins TRBV6-5 to TRBJ2-1; no clear D gene. CDR3 size: 12 residues. Looked up from germline, CDR1 is MNHEY and CDR2 is SVGAGI. The CDR3 is CASSPRNNEQFF. CDR3 coding DNA: TGTGCCAGCAGTCCTCGAAACAATGAACAGTTCTTC.

J is TRBJ1-1 and V is TRBV29-1; D is unresolved. Trimming left V 7 bases short and J 6 bases short, with 12 bases between. The CDR3 has 11 amino acids. The germline V gene has CDR1 SQVTM and CDR2 ANQGSEA. CDR3 protein: CSAQLPSEAFF. In nucleotides, the CDR3 is TGCAGCGCCCAACTGCCCTCTGAAGCTTTCTTT.

V gene TRBV4-2 combines with J gene TRBJ2-2; tentatively, D is TRBD2 (6 bases). The V gene's germline CDR1 is LGHNA and CDR2 YNFKEQ. Trimming removed 1 base from V and 6 bases from J, with 9 bases in between. The CDR3 has 14 amino acids. The CDR3 loop is CASSQASSAGELFF. The CDR3 DNA is TGTGCCAGCAGCCAAGCATCTAGCGCCGGGGAGCTGTTTTTT.

The chain couples TRBV27 to TRBJ1-4; 9 nucleotides agree with TRBD1. V was clipped by 5 bases and J by 7 bases; unmatched bases: 5. Germline CDR1 reads MNHEY; CDR2 reads SMNVEV (reference sequence). The CDR3 runs to 14 residues. CDR3: CASSTGQGSEKLFF. The CDR3 DNA sequence: TGTGCCAGCAGTACGGGACAGGGTTCTGAAAAACTGTTTTTT.

The rearrangement joins TRBV12-3 or TRBV12-4 to TRBJ1-1, with a weak D call TRBD1 (6 bases). V gave up 6 bases and J gave up 9 bases, with 17 bases separating them. The CDR3 spans 13 residues. The CDR3 coding sequence is TGTGCCAGCAGGACCGGACAGAACAATAAAGCTTTCTTT. Translating gives CASRTGQNNKAFF.

The sample holds a few counts of this clone. V and J are TRBV5-1 and TRBJ1-1; the D gene is possibly TRBD1 (5 bases). From germline, CDR1 is SGHRS and CDR2 YFSETQ. Trimming pared 0 bases from V and 14 bases from J, leaving 17 bases between. CDR3 length: 13 residues. CDR3 DNA sequence: TGCGCCAGCAGCTTGGAAACAGGCGCGGTGAGGTTCTTT. Protein product: CASSLETGAVRFF.

The gene calls are TRBV28 and TRBJ1-1; a possible D gene is TRBD1 (5 bases). The germline V and J ends were trimmed by 3 bases and 2 bases, with 13 bases remaining between them. CDR3 length: 15 residues. Germline CDR1 reads MDHEN; CDR2 reads SYDVKM. DNA of the CDR3: TGTGCCAGCAGTTTGTCAGCTCAGGGTAACACTGAAGCTTTCTTT. Residues: CASSLSAQGNTEAFF.

This clone was observed a single time. The chain combines TRBV5-1 with TRBJ1-4; D not resolved. V lost 4 bases and J lost 3, with 10 bases in between. The CDR3 loop spans 14 amino acids. From germline, CDR1 is SGHRS and CDR2 YFSETQ. The CDR3 bases are TGCGCCAGCAGCCCTAACAGTCCTAATGAAAAACTGTTTTTT. Its translation: CASSPNSPNEKLFF.

The sample holds a few counts of this clone. This sequence joins TRBV16 and TRBJ1-5, with 7 bases identical to TRBD1. The trim removed 3 bases at V and 1 base at J, leaving 9 bases unmatched. The germline gives CDR1 KGHSY, CDR2 FQNENV. The CDR3 has 17 amino acids. The CDR3 here is CASSHRTGINSNQPQHF. The CDR3 nucleotides are TGTGCCAGCAGCCACCGGACAGGTATTAACAGCAATCAGCCCCAGCATTTT.

This chain joins TRBV21-1 and TRBJ2-4; the table's D call, TRBD2, has no DNA check behind it. TRBV21-1 is a documented pseudogene. This CDR3 is 18 amino acids long. CDR3 residues: CASSKVTSGGSAKNIQYF. The CDR3 region has the DNA TGTGCCAGCAGCAAAGTGACTAGCGGGGGGAGCGCCAAAAACATTCAGTACTTC.

J is TRBJ2-5 and V is TRBV6-2 or TRBV6-3, with 13 bases matching TRBD2. The ends lost 5 bases at V and 1 base at J; junction bases unmatched: 4. From germline, CDR1 is MNHEY and CDR2 SVGEGT. CDR3 size: 16 residues. CDR3 sequence: CASSTGLAGAQETQYF. The DNA for the CDR3 is TGTGCCAGCAGTACCGGACTAGCGGGAGCCCAAGAGACCCAGTACTTC.

This chain joins TRBV4-2 and TRBJ2-7; TRBD2 agrees at 12 bases. Germline CDR1 is LGHNA and CDR2 is YNFKEQ. With 2 bases clipped from V and 2 bases from J, the junction kept 1 base outside the gene matches. This CDR3 is built from 15 residues. CDR3 protein: CASSQRTSGAYEQYF. The CDR3 DNA sequence: TGTGCCAGCAGCCAACGGACTAGCGGGGCCTACGAGCAGTACTTC.

This clone was seen just once. The CDR3: CASSPRTSGATVDTQYF. CDR3 bases: TGTGCCAGCAGCCCCAGGACTAGCGGGGCCACGGTAGATACGCAGTATTTT. V gene TRBV5-4 combines with J gene TRBJ2-3; 12 bases agree with TRBD2. Germline trimming cut 4 bases from V and 5 bases from J; bases unmatched to any gene: 11. The CDR3 spans 17 residues. CDR1 and CDR2 from the germline V gene are SGHNT and YYREEE (reference sequence).